The next 13 T cell receptor beta chains were all read from a single sample in a study of T cell repertoires in cytomegalovirus infection. From the reads, TCRdb called clonotypes with MiXCR, one entry per CDR3 protein. The sample holds about 830,000 distinct CDR3 sequences, about 31% seen once. The antigens of these receptors remain unknown. The sample in question was cultured CD8+ T cells from PBMCs, obtained from culture after CMV antigen stimulation. The receptors were sampled from a human donor in good health (CMV status not recorded). Some clones in this sample may be carry-over from other donors' samples.

This clonotype was seen a few times. This chain connects TRBV2 to TRBJ2-1; possible D gene TRBD1, 6 bases. This CDR3 comprises 13 residues. Per germline, CDR1 SNHLY and CDR2 FYNNEI. The chain's CDR3 is CASQGSSYNEQFF. The DNA for the CDR3 is TGTGCGAGTCAGGGGAGCTCCTACAATGAGCAGTTCTTC.

This clonotype has only a few counts. The V call is TRBV3-1, the J call TRBJ2-1; 9 nucleotides match TRBD2. Germline CDR1 is LGHDT and CDR2 is YNNKEL (reference sequence). The CDR3 length is 17 residues. Losses at the gene ends were 0 bases for V and 4 bases for J; bases not matched to a gene: 7. Here the CDR3 DNA reads TGTGCCAGCAGCCAAGATTTTGGTAGCGGGGGATACAATGAGCAGTTCTTC. It yields the protein CASSQDFGSGGYNEQFF.

This clonotype was seen many times. The chain combines TRBV7-8 with TRBJ1-2; TRBD1 agrees at 10 bases. CDR3 length equals 15 residues. V lost 6 bases, J lost 4 bases, and 8 bases stayed unmatched. Per germline, CDR1 SGHVS and CDR2 FQNEAQ. The CDR3 is CASRSTGGAGYGYTF. CDR3 in DNA: TGTGCCAGCAGATCGACAGGGGGCGCGGGCTATGGCTACACCTTC.

V usage is TRBV4-1 and J usage is TRBJ2-5; perhaps TRBD1 as D (6 bases). Trimming shortened V by 4 bases and J by 5 bases, and 17 bases separated the two germline ends. The germline V gene has CDR1 MGHRA and CDR2 YSYEKL. CDR3 size: 15 residues. CDR3 loop: CASSPTVGGRETQYF. The CDR3 DNA sequence: TGCGCCAGCAGCCCGACCGTAGGGGGAAGGGAGACCCAGTACTTC.

J is TRBJ1-1 and V is TRBV7-4; a possible D gene is TRBD1 (6 bases). The V gene's germline CDR1 is SGHVT and CDR2 SQSDAQ. V gave up 6 bases and J gave up 0 bases, with 11 bases separating them. The CDR3 runs 14 residues. CDR3 loop: CASSDRLMNTEAFF. The CDR3 bases are TGTGCCAGCAGTGACAGGCTCATGAACACTGAAGCTTTCTTT.

The chain carries TRBV29-1 and TRBJ2-5, with 7 bases that match TRBD1. Germline CDR1 is SQVTM and CDR2 is ANQGSEA. J gave up 4 bases and V 4 bases, and 12 bases lay outside the gene matches. CDR3 length: 15 residues. The CDR3 DNA sequence: TGCAGCGTTGTCGGGACAGCGCCTTCCAGAGAGACCCAGTACTTC. This translates into CSVVGTAPSRETQYF.

This clonotype was recorded at least ten times. The V call is TRBV7-6, the J call TRBJ2-1, with a weak D call TRBD2 (7 bases). V lost 5 bases and J 10 bases, leaving 21 bases between the germline ends. There are 15 residues in the CDR3. Germline loops: CDR1 SGHVS, CDR2 FNYEAQ. CDR3 sequence reads: CASSSEGGEGGEQFF. CDR3 bases: TGTGCCAGCAGCAGCGAGGGGGGGGAAGGTGGCGAGCAGTTCTTC.

As for this clonotype: The CDR3 carries no conserved terminal phenylalanine or tryptophan, so it likely arises from a read error. The chain recombines TRBV6-2 or TRBV6-3 with TRBJ2-5, with 14 nucleotides matching TRBD2. The V gene's germline CDR1 is MNHEY and CDR2 SVGEGT. V gave up 8 bases and J gave up 2 bases; unmatched junction bases: 19. The CDR3 sequence is 20 residues long. The CDR3 loop is CASELPNGLAGGPGQETQYL. The CDR3 DNA follows: TGTGCCAGCGAGTTACCCAATGGACTAGCGGGGGGACCAGGGCAAGAGACCCAGTACCTC.

This rearrangement joins TRBV29-1 to TRBJ2-1, with no clear D. V was trimmed by 3 bases and J by 7 bases, leaving 4 bases between them. CDR1 and CDR2 from the germline V gene are SQVTM and ANQGSEA. The CDR3 has 10 amino acids. CDR3 DNA sequence: TGCAGCGTTGAGTCGAATGAGCAGTTCTTC. It translates to CSVESNEQFF.

The chain recombines TRBV4-1 with TRBJ1-5, with 7 bases lining up with TRBD1. V was pared by 3 bases and J by 0 bases, with 14 bases of the junction left unmatched. Germline V gene lookup returns CDR1 MGHRA and CDR2 YSYEKL. The CDR3 length is 19 residues. The CDR3, as DNA: TGCGCCAGCAGCCACCGGGACAGAAATGACCCATTTAGCAATCAGCCCCAGCATTTT. Translated, it gives CASSHRDRNDPFSNQPQHF.

This clonotype was found a few times. The chain is built from TRBV7-9 and TRBJ2-6, with 10 bases that match TRBD1. The CDR3 is 18 residues long. J lost 0 bases, V lost 1 base, and 3 bases had no gene match. The germline CDR1 and CDR2 sequences are SEHNR and FQNEAQ (reference sequence). The CDR3 DNA reads as TGTGCCAGCAGCTTAGGACAGGGGGCGAGCTCTGGGGCCAACGTCCTGACTTTC. Amino acids: CASSLGQGASSGANVLTF.

The V call is TRBV2, the J call TRBJ2-3; D might be TRBD1 (6 bases). Trimming removed 10 bases from V and 0 bases from J, with 11 bases in between. Germline V lookup: CDR1 SNHLY, CDR2 FYNNEI. This CDR3 is 13 amino acids long. This CDR3 reads CATTGPSTDTQYF. For the CDR3, the DNA is TGTGCCACCACAGGGCCAAGCACAGATACGCAGTATTTT.

This clonotype was seen a few times. This chain joins TRBV12-3 or TRBV12-4 and TRBJ1-6; D unresolved. This CDR3 comprises 17 residues. V was shortened by 7 bases and J by 0 bases, with 16 bases between the two germline ends. The CDR3 coding sequence is TGTGCCAGCACCCAAGGGCGGGAGAGCTCCTATAATTCACCCCTCCACTTT. Amino acids: CASTQGRESSYNSPLHF.